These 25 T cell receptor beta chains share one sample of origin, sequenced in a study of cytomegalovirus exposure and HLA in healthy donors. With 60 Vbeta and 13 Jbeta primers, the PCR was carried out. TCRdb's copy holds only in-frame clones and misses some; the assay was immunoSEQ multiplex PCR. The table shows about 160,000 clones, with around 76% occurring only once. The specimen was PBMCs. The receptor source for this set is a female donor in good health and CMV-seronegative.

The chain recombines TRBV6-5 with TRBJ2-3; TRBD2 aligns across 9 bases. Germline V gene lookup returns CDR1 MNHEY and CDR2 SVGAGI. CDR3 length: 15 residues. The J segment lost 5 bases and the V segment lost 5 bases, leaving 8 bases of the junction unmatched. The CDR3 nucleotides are TGTGCCAGCAGTACGCGGGGGGGGCGGGGAGATACGCAGTATTTT. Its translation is CASSTRGGRGDTQYF.

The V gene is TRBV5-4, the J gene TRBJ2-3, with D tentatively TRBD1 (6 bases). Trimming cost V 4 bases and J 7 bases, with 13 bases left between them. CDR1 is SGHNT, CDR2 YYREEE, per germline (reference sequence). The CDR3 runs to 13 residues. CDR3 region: CASSVTGKYTQYF. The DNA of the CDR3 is TGTGCCAGCAGCGTTACAGGGAAATATACGCAGTATTTT.

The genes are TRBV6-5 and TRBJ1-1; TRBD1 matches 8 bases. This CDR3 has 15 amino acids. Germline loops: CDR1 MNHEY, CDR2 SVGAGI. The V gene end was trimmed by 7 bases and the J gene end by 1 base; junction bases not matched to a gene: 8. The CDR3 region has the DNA TGTGCCAGCAAGAGAGACAGGGGACAGAACACTGAAGCTTTCTTT. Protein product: CASKRDRGQNTEAFF.

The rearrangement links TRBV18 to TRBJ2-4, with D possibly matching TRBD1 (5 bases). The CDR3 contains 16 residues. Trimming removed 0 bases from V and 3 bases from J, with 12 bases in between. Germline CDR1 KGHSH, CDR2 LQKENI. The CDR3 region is CASSPPGHSSKNIQYF. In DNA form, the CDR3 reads TGTGCCAGCTCACCACCAGGACATTCAAGCAAAAACATTCAGTACTTC.

The CDR3 DNA reads TGTGCCAGCAGCGCCCGGGACAGGGAGGCTGGAAACACCATATATTTT. This gives the protein CASSARDREAGNTIYF. The J gene is TRBJ1-3, the V gene TRBV9, with TRBD1 identical over 9 bases. The CDR3 length is 16 residues. The J segment lost 2 bases and the V segment lost 3 bases, leaving 6 bases of the junction unmatched. Germline CDR1 reads SGDLS; CDR2 reads YYNGEE.

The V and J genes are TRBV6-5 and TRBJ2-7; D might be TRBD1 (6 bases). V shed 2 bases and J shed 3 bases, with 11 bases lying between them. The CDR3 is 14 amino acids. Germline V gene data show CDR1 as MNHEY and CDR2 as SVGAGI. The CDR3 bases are TGTGCCAGCAGTTACACAGGACAGTACTACGAGCAGTACTTC. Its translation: CASSYTGQYYEQYF.

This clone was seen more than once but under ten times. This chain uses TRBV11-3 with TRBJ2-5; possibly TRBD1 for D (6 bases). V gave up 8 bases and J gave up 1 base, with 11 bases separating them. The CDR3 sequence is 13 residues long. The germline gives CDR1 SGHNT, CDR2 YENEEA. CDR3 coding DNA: TGTGCCAGCGCCCCAGGGGCCCAAGAGACCCAGTACTTC. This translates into CASAPGAQETQYF.

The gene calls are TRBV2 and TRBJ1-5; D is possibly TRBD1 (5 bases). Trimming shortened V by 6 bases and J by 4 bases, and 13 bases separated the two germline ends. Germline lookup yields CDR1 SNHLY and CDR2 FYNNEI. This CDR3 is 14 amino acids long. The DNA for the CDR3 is TGTGCCAGCAGCAAACAGGCTCGGAATCAGCCCCAGCATTTT. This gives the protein CASSKQARNQPQHF.

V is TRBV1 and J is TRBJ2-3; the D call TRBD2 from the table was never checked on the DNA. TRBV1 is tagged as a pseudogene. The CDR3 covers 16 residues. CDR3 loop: CTSSHGSSGMGDTQYF. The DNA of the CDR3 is TGCACCAGCAGCCACGGTAGTAGCGGGATGGGAGATACGCAGTATTTT.

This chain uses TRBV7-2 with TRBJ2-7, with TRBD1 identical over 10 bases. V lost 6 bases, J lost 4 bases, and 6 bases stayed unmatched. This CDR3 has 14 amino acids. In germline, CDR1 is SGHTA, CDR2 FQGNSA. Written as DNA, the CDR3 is TGTGCCAGCAGTAAAGTGGACAGGGGGTACGAGCAGTACTTC. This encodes CASSKVDRGYEQYF.

The CDR3 DNA sequence: TGCAGCGTTGCTGAACAAAGTTCAGGGACAGGTCAGTTCTTC. Translated: CSVAEQSSGTGQFF. J is TRBJ2-1 and V is TRBV29-1; 8 nucleotides agree with TRBD1. The ends lost 4 bases at V and 13 bases at J; junction bases unmatched: 15. This CDR3 comprises 14 residues. Germline V gene lookup returns CDR1 SQVTM and CDR2 ANQGSEA.

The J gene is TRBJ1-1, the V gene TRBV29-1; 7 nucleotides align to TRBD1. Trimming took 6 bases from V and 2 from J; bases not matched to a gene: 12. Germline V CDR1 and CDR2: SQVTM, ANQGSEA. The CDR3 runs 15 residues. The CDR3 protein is CSVFSLTGINTEAFF. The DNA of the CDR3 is TGCAGCGTCTTTAGCCTGACAGGGATCAACACTGAAGCTTTCTTT.

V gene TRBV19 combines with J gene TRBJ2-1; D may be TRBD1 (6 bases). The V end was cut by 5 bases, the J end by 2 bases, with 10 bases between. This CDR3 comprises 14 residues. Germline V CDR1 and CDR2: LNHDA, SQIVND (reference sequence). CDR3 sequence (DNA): TGTGCCAGTAGTTTTGGGGGCGCCTACAATGAGCAGTTCTTC. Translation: CASSFGGAYNEQFF.

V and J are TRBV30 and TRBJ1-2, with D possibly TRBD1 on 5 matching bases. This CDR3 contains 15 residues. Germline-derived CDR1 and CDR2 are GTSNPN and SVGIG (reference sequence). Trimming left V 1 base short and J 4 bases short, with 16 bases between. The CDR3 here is CAWSEQGVGAYGYTF. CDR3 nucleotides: TGTGCCTGGAGTGAACAAGGGGTTGGCGCCTATGGCTACACCTTC. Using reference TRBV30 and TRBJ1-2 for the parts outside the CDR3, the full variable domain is SQTIHQWPATLVQPVGSPLSLECTVEGTSNPNLYWYRQAAGRGLQLLFYSVGIGQISSEVPQNLSASRPQDRQFILSSKKLLLSDSGFYLCAWSEQGVGAYGYTFGSGTRLTVV.

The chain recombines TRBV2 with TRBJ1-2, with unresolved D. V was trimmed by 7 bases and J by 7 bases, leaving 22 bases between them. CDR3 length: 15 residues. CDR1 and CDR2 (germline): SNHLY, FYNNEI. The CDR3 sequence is CASMAGLSYYFGYTF. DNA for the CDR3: TGTGCCAGCATGGCCGGGTTAAGCTACTACTTTGGCTACACCTTC.

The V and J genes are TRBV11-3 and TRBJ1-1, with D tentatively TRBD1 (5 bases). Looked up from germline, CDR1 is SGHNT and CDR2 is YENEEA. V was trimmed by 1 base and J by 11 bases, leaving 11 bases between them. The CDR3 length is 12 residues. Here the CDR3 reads CASSLAGGEAFF. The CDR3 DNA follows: TGTGCCAGCAGCTTAGCTGGAGGGGAGGCTTTCTTT.

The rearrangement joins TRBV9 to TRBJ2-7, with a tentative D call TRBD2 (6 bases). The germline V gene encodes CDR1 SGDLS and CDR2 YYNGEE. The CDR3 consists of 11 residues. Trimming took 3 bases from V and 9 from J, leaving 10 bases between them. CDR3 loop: CASSGNGGQYF. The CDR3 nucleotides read TGTGCCAGCAGCGGCAACGGGGGGCAGTACTTC. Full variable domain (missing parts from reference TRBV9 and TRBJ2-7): DSGVTQTPKHLITATGQRVTLRCSPRSGDLSVYWYQQSLDQGLQFLIQYYNGEERAKGNILERFSAQQFPDLHSELNLSSLELGDSALYFCASSGNGGQYFGPGTRLTVT.

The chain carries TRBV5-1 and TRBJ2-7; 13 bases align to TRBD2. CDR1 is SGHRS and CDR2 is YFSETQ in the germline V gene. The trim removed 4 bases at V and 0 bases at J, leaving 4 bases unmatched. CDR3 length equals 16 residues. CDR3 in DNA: TGCGCCAGCAGCCACGGACTAGCGGGGGCCTCCTACGAGCAGTACTTC. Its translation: CASSHGLAGASYEQYF.

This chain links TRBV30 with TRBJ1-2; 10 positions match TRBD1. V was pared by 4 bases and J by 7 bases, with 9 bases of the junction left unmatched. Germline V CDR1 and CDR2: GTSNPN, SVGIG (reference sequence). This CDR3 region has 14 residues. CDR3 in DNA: TGTGCCTGGACGAGAACGACAGGGGGCTTTGGCTACACCTTC. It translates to CAWTRTTGGFGYTF.

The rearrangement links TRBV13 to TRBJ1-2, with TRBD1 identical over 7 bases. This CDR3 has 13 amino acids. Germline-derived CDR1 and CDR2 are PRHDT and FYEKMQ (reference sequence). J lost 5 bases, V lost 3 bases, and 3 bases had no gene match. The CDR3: CASSLGTAYGYTF. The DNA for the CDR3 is TGTGCCAGCAGCTTGGGGACAGCATATGGCTACACCTTC. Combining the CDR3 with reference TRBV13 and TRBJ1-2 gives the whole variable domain AAGVIQSPRHLIKEKRETATLKCYPIPRHDTVYWYQQGPGQDPQFLISFYEKMQSDKGSIPDRFSAQQFSDYHSELNMSSLELGDSALYFCASSLGTAYGYTFGSGTRLTVV.

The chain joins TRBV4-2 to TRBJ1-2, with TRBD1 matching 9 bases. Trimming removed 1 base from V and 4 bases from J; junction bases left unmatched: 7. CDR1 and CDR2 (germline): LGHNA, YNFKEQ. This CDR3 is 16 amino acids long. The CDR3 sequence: CASSQVGQGSAYGYTF. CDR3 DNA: TGTGCCAGCAGCCAAGTAGGACAGGGGTCGGCCTATGGCTACACCTTC.

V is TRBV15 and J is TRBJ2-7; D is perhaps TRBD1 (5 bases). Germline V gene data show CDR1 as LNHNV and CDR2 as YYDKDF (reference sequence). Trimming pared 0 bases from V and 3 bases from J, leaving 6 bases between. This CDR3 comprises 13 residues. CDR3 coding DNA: TGTGCCACCAGCAGAGACCAGGGCTACGAGCAGTACTTC. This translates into CATSRDQGYEQYF.

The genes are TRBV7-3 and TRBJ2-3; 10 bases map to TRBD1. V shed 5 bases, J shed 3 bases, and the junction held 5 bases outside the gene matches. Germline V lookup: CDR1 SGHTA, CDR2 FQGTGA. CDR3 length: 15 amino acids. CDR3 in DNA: TGTGCCAGCAGCCTAGACAGGGGGCGGACAGATACGCAGTATTTT. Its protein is CASSLDRGRTDTQYF. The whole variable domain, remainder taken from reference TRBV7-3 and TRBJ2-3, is GAGVSQTPSNKVTEKGKYVELRCDPISGHTALYWYRQSLGQGPEFLIYFQGTGAADDSGLPNDRFFAVRPEGSVSTLKIQRTERGDSAVYLCASSLDRGRTDTQYFGPGTRLTVL.

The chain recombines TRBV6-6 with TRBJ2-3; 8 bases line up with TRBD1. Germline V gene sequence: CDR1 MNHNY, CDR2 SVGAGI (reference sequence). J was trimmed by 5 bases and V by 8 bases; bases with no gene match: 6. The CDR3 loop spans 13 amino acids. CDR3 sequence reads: CASQGQGVDTQYF. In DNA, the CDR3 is TGTGCCAGCCAAGGACAGGGCGTAGATACGCAGTATTTT.

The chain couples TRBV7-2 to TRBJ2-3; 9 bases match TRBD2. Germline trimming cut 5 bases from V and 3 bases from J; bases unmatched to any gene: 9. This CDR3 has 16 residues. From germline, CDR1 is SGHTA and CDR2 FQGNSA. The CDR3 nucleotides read TGTGCCAGCAGCAGGGTATTGACTAGCGGAACAGATACGCAGTATTTT. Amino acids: CASSRVLTSGTDTQYF.